The rows below give T cell receptor beta chains drawn from one sample of a study of shared clonotypes between healthy human individuals. Sequencing used immunoSEQ multiplex PCR; TCRdb keeps in-frame clones, though not all of them. The table shows approximately 92,000 clones, with 60% to 75% occurring only once. The sample taken for sequencing was memory CD8+ T cells sorted from blood. The source of these receptors is a man between 25 and 39 years old in good health. Each CDR3 is given with its conserved first and last residue. Each record gives: D gene, J gene, V gene, clone size, CDR3 DNA, CDR3 protein. The D gene is left open where the match is weak. A clone size is listed for some rows: how often the clone was seen (once, few, many), or a class if it is expanded.

>-|TRBJ2-3|TRBV5-4|few
TGTGCCAGCAGCTTGGGGTATTCCGGTACCACAGATACGCAGTATTTT
CASSLGYSGTTDTQYF
>TRBD2|TRBJ2-5|TRBV5-6|few
TGTGCCAGCAGCCACCCACTAGCGGGTTCCCAAGAGACCCAGTACTTC
CASSHPLAGSQETQYF
>-|TRBJ1-3|TRBV7-8|-
TGTGCCAGCAGCGCCTACAGGATGCCGATCTCTGGAAACACCATATATTTT
CASSAYRMPISGNTIYF
>-|TRBJ1-6|TRBV19|-
TGTGCCAGTAGTTTGGCACAGGGAGATAATTCACCCCTCCACTTT
CASSLAQGDNSPLHF
>TRBD2|TRBJ2-1|TRBV5-1|-
TGCGCCAGCAGCTTGGCTCTAGCGGGAGACAATGAGCAGTTCTTC
CASSLALAGDNEQFF
>-|TRBJ2-7|TRBV4-2|many
TGTGCCAGCAGGGGGTTTGTCTCAGGGGACGAGCAGTACTTC
CASRGFVSGDEQYF
>-|TRBJ2-4|TRBV28|-
TGTGCCAGCAGTTACCTGACCCGGGAAAACATTCAGTACTTC
CASSYLTRENIQYF
>TRBD1|TRBJ1-2|TRBV14|few
TGTGCCAGCAGCGACCGGGACAGGGCGCCCTATGGCTACACCTTC
CASSDRDRAPYGYTF
>TRBD1|TRBJ2-3|TRBV18|once
TGTGCCAGCTCACGTCGGGACAGAAGCACAGATACGCAGTATTTT
CASSRRDRSTDTQYF
>-|TRBJ1-1|TRBV28|-
TGTGCCAGCAGTCCCCCACGCGGGGTACAGCATTGGAACACTGAAGCTTTCTTT
CASSPPRGVQHWNTEAFF
>-|TRBJ1-1|TRBV6-1|-
TGTGCCAGCAGTGAAACAGGTTTGGGCACTGAAGCTTTCTTT
CASSETGLGTEAFF
>TRBD2|TRBJ2-5|TRBV5-5|-
TGTGCCAGCACGGGACTAGCGGGAGGCGAGACCCAGTACTTC
CASTGLAGGETQYF
>-|TRBJ2-5|TRBV5-6|-
TGTGCCAGCAGCTTGGGGACCGAGGAGACCCAGTACTTC
CASSLGTEETQYF
>-|TRBJ2-7|TRBV27|-
TGTGCCAGCAGTTTCACTGACACCTACGAGCAGTACTTC
CASSFTDTYEQYF
>-|TRBJ2-1|TRBV27|-
TGTGCCAGCAGTTTAAAACAGGGTCCTGTAGGCAATGAGCAGTTCTTC
CASSLKQGPVGNEQFF